This T cell receptor beta chain stems from a study of blood T cell repertoires in COVID-19. The germline V and J ends were trimmed by 0 bases and 4 bases, with 11 bases remaining between them. This CDR3 comprises 16 residues. CDR1 is SGHRS and CDR2 is YFSETQ in the germline V gene. This table comes from immunoSEQ multiplex PCR, and its TCRdb copy is limited to in-frame clones, with some not included. The repertoire has roughly 220,000 clones, over 75% of them found once; the top ten carry 3.5% to 4.5%. This clonotype originated in a man aged 25 to 40 with acute COVID-19. Sequenced input: PBMCs or T cells enriched from blood (not recorded which). The chain carries TRBV5-1 and TRBJ1-6, with D unclear. In DNA form, the CDR3 reads TGCGCCAGCAGCTTGGCACGGGGAATTTATAATTCACCCCTCCACTTT. As protein: CASSLARGIYNSPLHF.